Each of the 5 T cell receptor beta chains below was sequenced from the same sample in a study of somatic mutations in cytotoxic T cells in rheumatoid arthritis (dated by TCRdb to 2016 to 2017). Receptor amplification or capture employed the immunoSEQ multiplex PCR assay. Imported from immuneACCESS, the table was reduced by TCRdb to in-frame sequences with V and J called. These copies leave out some clones; in studies compared against another copy, an unresolved V gene accounts for under half, and the cause of the remainder is not known. Counted in this sample were just under 20,000 clones; approximately 80% of them appeared once. Over 9.5% of the sample goes to the ten largest clones. Sequenced input: CD8+ T cells sorted from blood. These TCRs come from a woman aged 50 to 60 in good health.

This sequence joins TRBV20-1 and TRBJ2-3; a possible D gene is TRBD2 (5 bases). This CDR3 contains 10 residues. The germline CDR1 and CDR2 sequences are DFQATT and SNEGSKA (reference sequence). Trimming pared 4 bases from V and 6 bases from J, leaving 5 bases between. The CDR3 nucleotides read TGCAGTGCTATAGCGGATACGCAGTATTTT. Translating it yields CSAIADTQYF.

This chain joins TRBV10-2 and TRBJ1-3, with TRBD1 matching 8 bases. The CDR3 contains 14 residues. Germline V gene data show CDR1 as WSHSY and CDR2 as SAAADI. The ends lost 4 bases at V and 2 bases at J; junction bases unmatched: 1. CDR3 sequence reads: CASSGDRTGNTIYF. CDR3 DNA: TGCGCCAGCAGTGGGGACAGGACTGGAAACACCATATATTTT.

Worth noting for this clone: A junction end diverges from the germline sequence, so it may reflect a read error. The J gene is TRBJ2-5, the V gene TRBV7-9; the match to TRBD1 covers 10 bases. The CDR3 consists of 15 residues. Germline V gene lookup returns CDR1 SEHNR and CDR2 FQNEAQ (reference sequence). DNA for the CDR3: TGTGCCAGCAGGTTAGAGGACAGGGGGCAAGAGACCCAGTACTTC. It yields the protein CASRLEDRGQETQYF.

This clone was observed a handful of times. The chain has TRBV13 and TRBJ1-2; TRBD1 aligns across 10 bases. This CDR3 region has 18 residues. The V segment lost 3 bases and the J segment 3 bases; nucleotides outside the gene matches: 13. Germline CDR1 and CDR2: PRHDT and FYEKMQ (reference sequence). This CDR3 reads CASSFGPLFGQGDYGYTF. The CDR3 bases are TGTGCCAGCAGCTTTGGCCCTTTGTTCGGACAGGGGGACTATGGCTACACCTTC. Based on the CDR3 plus reference TRBV13 and TRBJ1-2, the full variable domain is AAGVIQSPRHLIKEKRETATLKCYPIPRHDTVYWYQQGPGQDPQFLISFYEKMQSDKGSIPDRFSAQQFSDYHSELNMSSLELGDSALYFCASSFGPLFGQGDYGYTFGSGTRLTVV.

The chain employs TRBV6-5 and TRBJ1-6; D is possibly TRBD1 (5 bases). The V gene lost 4 bases and the J gene lost 7 bases, with 8 bases spanning the gap. The germline V gene encodes CDR1 MNHEY and CDR2 SVGAGI. The CDR3 covers 13 residues. In nucleotides, the CDR3 is TGTGCCAGCAGTTCAGCAGGGAATTCACCCCTCCACTTT. Translated: CASSSAGNSPLHF.